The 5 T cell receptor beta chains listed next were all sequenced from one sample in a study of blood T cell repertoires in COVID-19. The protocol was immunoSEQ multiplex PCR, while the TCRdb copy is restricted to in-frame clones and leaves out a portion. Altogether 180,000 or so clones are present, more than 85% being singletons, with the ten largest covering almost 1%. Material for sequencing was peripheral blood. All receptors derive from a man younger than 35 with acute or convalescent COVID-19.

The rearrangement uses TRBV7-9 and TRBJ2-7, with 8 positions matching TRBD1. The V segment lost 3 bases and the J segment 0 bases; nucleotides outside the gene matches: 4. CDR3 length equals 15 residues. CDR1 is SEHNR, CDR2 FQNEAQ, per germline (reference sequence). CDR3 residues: CASSLGTGYSYEQYF. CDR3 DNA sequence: TGTGCCAGCAGCTTGGGGACAGGATACTCCTACGAGCAGTACTTC.

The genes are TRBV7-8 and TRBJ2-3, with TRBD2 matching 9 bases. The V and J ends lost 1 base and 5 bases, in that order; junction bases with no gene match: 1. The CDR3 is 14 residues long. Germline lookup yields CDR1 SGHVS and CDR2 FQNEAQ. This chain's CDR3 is CASSLGSGGDTQYF. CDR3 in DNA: TGTGCCAGCAGCTTAGGTAGCGGGGGAGATACGCAGTATTTT. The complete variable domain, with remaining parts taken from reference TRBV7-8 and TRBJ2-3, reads GAGVSQSPRYKVAKRGQDVALRCDPISGHVSLFWYQQALGQGPEFLTYFQNEAQLDKSGLPSDRFFAERPEGSVSTLKIQRTQQEDSAVYLCASSLGSGGDTQYFGPGTRLTVL.

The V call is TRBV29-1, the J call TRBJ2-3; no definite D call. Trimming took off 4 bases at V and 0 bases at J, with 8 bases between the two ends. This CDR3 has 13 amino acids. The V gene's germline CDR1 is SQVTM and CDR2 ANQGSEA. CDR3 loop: CSVVARSTDTQYF. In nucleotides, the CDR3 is TGCAGCGTTGTGGCCAGAAGCACAGATACGCAGTATTTT.

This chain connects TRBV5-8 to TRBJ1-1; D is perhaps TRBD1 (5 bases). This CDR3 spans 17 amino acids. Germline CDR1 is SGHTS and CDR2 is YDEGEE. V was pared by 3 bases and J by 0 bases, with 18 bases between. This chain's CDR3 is CASSSRAFDGLNTEAFF. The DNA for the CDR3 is TGTGCCAGCAGCTCCAGGGCGTTCGACGGATTGAACACTGAAGCTTTCTTT.

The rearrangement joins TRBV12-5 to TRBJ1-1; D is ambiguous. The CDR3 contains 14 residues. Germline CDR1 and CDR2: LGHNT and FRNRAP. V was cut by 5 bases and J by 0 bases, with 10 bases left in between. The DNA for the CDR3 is TGTGCTAGTGGTCCAGGAGGAGTGAACACTGAAGCTTTCTTT. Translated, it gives CASGPGGVNTEAFF. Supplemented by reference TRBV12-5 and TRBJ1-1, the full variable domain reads DARVTQTPRHKVTEMGQEVTMRCQPILGHNTVFWYRQTMMQGLELLAYFRNRAPLDDSGMPKDRFSAEMPDATLATLKIQPSEPRDSAVYFCASGPGGVNTEAFFGQGTRLTVV.